This T cell receptor (beta chain) is from a study of monozygotic twins with inflammatory bowel disease. Study-level points and caveats: Concordant and discordant twins showed no difference in repertoire similarity, possibly from limited power. Telling different T cell subtypes apart from each other was not possible.

Remarks on this clonotype: What it recognizes is unknown.

The CDR3 has 14 amino acids. CDR1 is SGHTS and CDR2 is YDEGEE in the germline V gene. A template switching step added UMIs, each with a 6-nucleotide sample barcode. From the 5' RACE reads, TCRdb lists one entry per CDR3 protein and no DNA. Recorded here are 350,000 to 400,000 distinct CDR3 sequences; the top ten clones represent approximately 2.8%. The origin of this receptor is a human donor with ulcerative colitis or Crohn's disease, or a healthy co-twin of an affected twin (not recorded which). V usage is TRBV5-8 and J usage is TRBJ1-5; the D call of TRBD1 rests on TCRdb alone, since no DNA is present to check it. Sequencing used blood. The CDR3 region is CASSPGQRNQPQHF.